What follows are 12 T cell receptor beta chains derived from one specimen sequenced in a study of shared T cell receptors in the human thymus (dated by TCRdb to about 2021). The library came from the immunoSEQ multiplex PCR assay. The table was pulled from immuneACCESS by TCRdb, which kept in-frame rearrangements only. Such tables lose some clones; where checked, under half of the loss comes from unresolved V genes, and the rest has no known cause. This sample lists hundreds of thousands of clones; about 90% were detected once. The ten largest clones represent roughly 0.0094% of the sample. A further study also used this sample, focusing on human thymus T cells.

Material: thymocytes. Receptors originate from a boy in the first two years of life with a congenital heart defect. Donor details come from another sample of the same person, matched by shared clones.

This rearrangement joins TRBV15 to TRBJ2-3, with D perhaps matching TRBD2 (6 bases). The V and J ends lost 4 bases and 2 bases respectively, with 16 bases between them. CDR1 is LNHNV, CDR2 YYDKDF, per germline (reference sequence). The CDR3 is 16 amino acids. The CDR3 reads CATSTGDPPSTDTQYF. In DNA form, the CDR3 reads TGTGCCACCAGCACGGGGGACCCTCCCTCCACAGATACGCAGTATTTT.

In nucleotides, the CDR3 is TGTGCCAGCTCGCAAAGACCGGGACTTTCCACAGATACGCAGTATTTT. Protein product: CASSQRPGLSTDTQYF. The chain has TRBV18 and TRBJ2-3; weak D call: TRBD2 (6 bases). V was clipped by 6 bases and J by 2 bases, with 18 bases between them. The germline V gene encodes CDR1 KGHSH and CDR2 LQKENI. The CDR3 is made up of 16 amino acids. Full variable domain (missing parts from reference TRBV18 and TRBJ2-3): NAGVMQNPRHLVRRRGQEARLRCSPMKGHSHVYWYRQLPEEGLKFMVYLQKENIIDESGMPKERFSAEFPKEGPSILRIQQVVRGDSAAYFCASSQRPGLSTDTQYFGPGTRLTVL.

The chain is built from TRBV29-1 and TRBJ1-2, with 7 bases matching TRBD1. The CDR3 sequence is 14 residues long. The ends lost 7 bases at V and 2 bases at J; junction bases unmatched: 10. Per germline, CDR1 SQVTM and CDR2 ANQGSEA. CDR3 in DNA: TGCAGCGCAGAGACAGGGTTGGCCAACTATGGCTACACCTTC. This translates into CSAETGLANYGYTF. Complete variable domain (other parts from reference TRBV29-1 and TRBJ1-2): SAVISQKPSRDICQRGTSLTIQCQVDSQVTMMFWYRQQPGQSLTLIATANQGSEATYESGFVIDKFPISRPNLTFSTLTVSNMSPEDSSIYLCSAETGLANYGYTFGSGTRLTVV.

The chain combines TRBV27 with TRBJ1-2; 11 positions match TRBD1. The trim removed 3 bases at V and 8 bases at J, leaving 5 bases unmatched. There are 14 residues in the CDR3. Germline V CDR1 and CDR2: MNHEY, SMNVEV (reference sequence). This CDR3 is CASSFSGQGEGYTF. CDR3 coding DNA: TGTGCCAGCAGTTTTTCGGGACAGGGGGAGGGCTACACCTTC.

V gene TRBV5-8 combines with J gene TRBJ2-7; weak D call: TRBD2 (7 bases). This CDR3 region has 20 residues. V was pared by 1 base and J by 6 bases, with 32 bases between. Germline-derived CDR1 and CDR2 are SGHTS and YDEGEE. The CDR3 protein is CASSLRGIDRNPAGSTEQYF. The DNA for the CDR3 is TGTGCCAGCAGCTTGAGGGGGATCGACAGAAATCCAGCGGGATCGACCGAGCAGTACTTC.

The chain has TRBV25-1 and TRBJ1-1, with TRBD1 matching 8 bases. V shed 5 bases and J 5 bases; nucleotides not matched to a gene: 4. Germline V gene data show CDR1 as MGHDK and CDR2 as SYGVNS. CDR3 length equals 13 residues. This CDR3 is CASSPRTGTEAFF. CDR3 sequence (DNA): TGTGCCAGCAGTCCGCGGACAGGGACTGAAGCTTTCTTT.

This chain joins TRBV30 and TRBJ1-2; unclear D gene. The CDR3 consists of 13 residues. V gave up 2 bases and J gave up 8 bases, with 15 bases separating them. The germline V gene has CDR1 GTSNPN and CDR2 SVGIG (reference sequence). The CDR3 nucleotides read TGTGCCTGGAGTCCCGTACTGATGATCGGCTACACCTTC. Translating gives CAWSPVLMIGYTF.

The genes are TRBV19 and TRBJ1-1; tentative D call: TRBD1 (6 bases). CDR3 length equals 16 residues. Germline CDR1 is LNHDA and CDR2 is SQIVND (reference sequence). Trimming took off 3 bases at V and 0 bases at J, with 14 bases between the two ends. The CDR3 protein is CASSIEQGNMNTEAFF. Here the CDR3 DNA reads TGTGCCAGTAGTATTGAACAGGGAAATATGAACACTGAAGCTTTCTTT.

The chain carries TRBV6-6 and TRBJ1-1; the match to TRBD1 covers 7 bases. Germline assignment: CDR1 MNHNY and CDR2 SVGAGI (reference sequence). CDR3 size: 14 residues. V shed 7 bases, J shed 10 bases, and the junction held 15 bases outside the gene matches. The CDR3: CASIIGQAPVGAFF. The CDR3 coding sequence is TGTGCCAGCATCATCGGACAGGCTCCTGTGGGAGCTTTCTTT.

The genes are TRBV10-3 and TRBJ1-2, with 7 positions matching TRBD1. This CDR3 has 15 amino acids. CDR1 and CDR2 from the germline V gene are ENHRY and SYGVKD. Germline trimming cut 7 bases from V and 4 bases from J; bases unmatched to any gene: 12. CDR3 in DNA: TGTGCCATCACTAATCCGGGACAGACTCTCTATGGCTACACCTTC. The encoded protein is CAITNPGQTLYGYTF.

The chain employs TRBV6-1 and TRBJ2-3, with 7 bases that match TRBD2. Germline trimming cut 6 bases from V and 2 bases from J; bases unmatched to any gene: 8. Germline V CDR1 and CDR2: MNHNS, SASEGT. CDR3 length equals 15 residues. CDR3: CASRTTSEYTDTQYF. The CDR3 DNA follows: TGTGCCAGCAGGACAACTAGCGAGTACACAGATACGCAGTATTTT.

In this sample, this clone turned up a few times. The chain has TRBV30 and TRBJ1-2; 8 bases line up with TRBD1. CDR3 size: 15 residues. Germline CDR1 and CDR2: GTSNPN and SVGIG (reference sequence). V gave up 3 bases and J gave up 1 base; unmatched junction bases: 7. As DNA, the CDR3 is TGTGCCTGGAGGGTCCCGGGACAGGTTAACTATGGCTACACCTTC. It specifies CAWRVPGQVNYGYTF. Together with reference TRBV30 and TRBJ1-2, the CDR3 gives the full variable domain: SQTIHQWPATLVQPVGSPLSLECTVEGTSNPNLYWYRQAAGRGLQLLFYSVGIGQISSEVPQNLSASRPQDRQFILSSKKLLLSDSGFYLCAWRVPGQVNYGYTFGSGTRLTVV.